Listed below are T cell receptor beta chains from one sample, sequenced in a study of blood T cells in healthy people across ages. From the 5' RACE reads, TCRdb called clonotypes with MiXCR, one entry per CDR3 protein. The sample contains around 700,000 distinct CDR3 sequences, roughly 25% of which appear only once. These sequences were also reported in another study, on T cells of mothers and their children.

Specimen: blood. These receptors were taken from a boy aged 10-17 years in good health. CDR3s include the opening cysteine and the closing phenylalanine or tryptophan. A D gene is named only where the DNA matches it firmly. Where a row states a size, it is once, few, many or the class of an expanded clone; other rows omit it.

clone_size j_call v_call d_call cdr3_nt cdr3_aa
. TRBJ2-1 TRBV11-2 . TGTGCCAGCAGCTTAGATGATAGTTACGTGAATGAGCAGTTCTTC CASSLDDSYVNEQFF
few TRBJ2-5 TRBV10-3 TRBD1 TGTGCCATCAGTGATAGGACAGGGCAAAAGACCCAGTACTTC CAISDRTGQKTQYF
few TRBJ2-3 TRBV5-1 . TGCGCCAGCAGCTTGGCCGCCTTTCGGGGGGCTAGCACAGATACGCAGTATTTT CASSLAAFRGASTDTQYF
few TRBJ2-3 TRBV10-3 TRBD2 TGTGCCATCGGTGAGTCGACTAGCGGGGGCACAGATACGCAGTATTTT CAIGESTSGGTDTQYF
. TRBJ2-7 TRBV10-3 . TGTGCCATCAGTGGTATGACATCGTACGAGCAGTACTTC CAISGMTSYEQYF
. TRBJ2-5 TRBV28 . TGTGCCAGCAGTTTAGCCAGCTACCAAGAGACCCAGTACTTC CASSLASYQETQYF
. TRBJ2-7 TRBV27 TRBD2 TGTGCCAGCAGTTTAGCTAGCGGGGCTTCCTACGAGCAGTACTTC CASSLASGASYEQYF
many TRBJ2-1 TRBV5-1 . TGCGCCAGCAGCTTGGAAGGTCGGCGGCTCGATGAGCAGTTCTTC CASSLEGRRLDEQFF
. TRBJ2-6 TRBV7-9 . TGTGCCAGCAGCCCGGGAGTTTCTGGGGCCAACGTCCTGACTTTC CASSPGVSGANVLTF
few TRBJ2-1 TRBV7-3 TRBD2 TGTGCCAGCAGCTCCCTAGCGGGGGCCAAGTACAATGAGCAGTTCTTC CASSSLAGAKYNEQFF
. TRBJ2-3 TRBV11-2 TRBD2 TGTGCCAGCAGCCCGGGACTAGCGGGAGAGAGAGGGGCAGATACGCAGTATTTT CASSPGLAGERGADTQYF
. TRBJ1-5 TRBV4-1 . TGCGCCAGCAGCGGCCAAGGGGCGATCAATCAGCCCCAGCATTTT CASSGQGAINQPQHF
few TRBJ2-5 TRBV11-2 TRBD2 TGTGCCAGCAGCCAGAGCATCGGACTAGTTGGGGTGCGAGAGACCCAGTACTTC CASSQSIGLVGVRETQYF
. TRBJ1-2 TRBV4-1 TRBD1 TGCGCCAGCAGCCCGGACAGGGCTGGCTATGGCTACACCTTC CASSPDRAGYGYTF
few TRBJ2-5 TRBV11-3 . TGTGCCAGCAGCTTAGTGCAGCAGCCGAGGGAGACCCAGTACTTC CASSLVQQPRETQYF
. TRBJ2-4 TRBV27 . TGTGCCAGCAGTACGCAGTCCAGAGGCATTCAGTACTTC CASSTQSRGIQYF